This TCR beta chain was identified during a study of response to subunit inactivated influenza vaccine. This CDR3 has 16 amino acids. V shed 4 bases and J 3 bases; nucleotides not matched to a gene: 9. Per germline, CDR1 MNHEY and CDR2 SMNVEV (reference sequence). About this clonotype itself: Its antigen is unidentified.

TCRdb independently ran MiXCR on the RT-PCR reads; one entry per CDR3 protein. Of hundreds of thousands of distinct CDR3 sequences in the sample, 13% to 15% were seen once. Study results and limitations: It was the authors' suggestion that each seasonal influenza vaccination recruits few new T cells.

This TCR came from a man between 50 and 59 years old who received an inactivated influenza vaccine. V gene TRBV27 combines with J gene TRBJ1-1, with TRBD1 identical over 9 bases. The input for sequencing was PBMCs from blood, taken roughly 15 days before vaccination. CDR3 in DNA: TGTGCCAGCAGTTCAAACAGGGGGCTTCGGGACACTGAAGCTTTCTTT. It is translated as CASSSNRGLRDTEAFF.